This passage covers 24 T cell receptor beta chains from one sample sequenced in a study of breast tumors, draining lymph nodes, adjacent tissues. Via MiXCR, TCRdb re-called the multiplex PCR reads, giving one row per CDR3 protein. The table shows hundreds of thousands of distinct CDR3 sequences, with 32% occurring only once. Breast cancer patients provided tissue from their axillary draining lymph nodes. The sample was axillary lymph node tissue. These receptors all stem from a female donor with breast cancer. Some clones in this sample may be carry-over from other donors' samples.

This clonotype has ten or more counts. V and J are TRBV18 and TRBJ1-3; tentative D call: TRBD1 (6 bases). This CDR3 contains 16 residues. V lost 6 bases to trimming and J lost 0 bases, with 15 bases between them. The germline gives CDR1 KGHSH, CDR2 LQKENI. The CDR3 loop reads CASSEATGTSGNTIYF. DNA for the CDR3: TGTGCCAGCTCGGAAGCGACAGGTACCTCTGGAAACACCATATATTTT.

This clonotype showed up many times. Just one base apart from a much larger clone, this may be a read error. The rearrangement links TRBV6-6 to TRBJ1-6; no clear D gene. The CDR3 has 12 amino acids. CDR1 and CDR2 (germline): MNHNY, SVGAGI (reference sequence). As DNA, the CDR3 is TGTGCCAGCAGTCACTCGGGTTCACCCCTCCACTTT. Its protein product is CASSHSGSPLHF.

Worth noting for this clonotype: The conserved phenylalanine or tryptophan is not found at the CDR3 terminus, so this likely reflects a read error. Because the CDR3's place on the DNA is in doubt, the DNA is left out and the CDR3 is given as listed by TCRdb. V gene TRBV19 combines with J gene TRBJ2-2; TRBD1 is the table's D call, not checked against the DNA. The CDR3 totals 13 residues, both ends included. In germline, CDR1 is LNHDA, CDR2 SQIVND (reference sequence). The CDR3 here is CASSILGGGELCV.

The chain is built from TRBV4-3 and TRBJ2-5; TRBD1 aligns across 8 bases. The length of the CDR3 is 16 residues. Germline values: CDR1 LGHNA, CDR2 YSLEER. V trimming: 0 bases; J trimming: 4 bases; junction bases outside the gene matches: 7. In DNA, the CDR3 is TGCGCCAGCAGCCAAGAAGGGTCACAGGGGGTAGAGACCCAGTACTTC. This gives the protein CASSQEGSQGVETQYF.

About this clonotype itself: The conserved final phenylalanine or tryptophan is absent from the CDR3, which likely points to a read error. No DNA is shown, since the ends of the CDR3 on it are uncertain; the CDR3 is the one TCRdb lists. The V and J genes are TRBV7-9 and TRBJ2-1; the D segment call TRBD2 is taken from the table without a DNA check. The CDR3 length is 14 residues, termini included. Germline loops: CDR1 SEHNR, CDR2 FQNEAQ (reference sequence). CDR3: CACSRDGFREFIFS.

This clonotype was counted ten times or more. V usage is TRBV30 and J usage is TRBJ2-7, with D unresolved. The germline CDR1 and CDR2 sequences are GTSNPN and SVGIG (reference sequence). Trimming took off 0 bases at V and 3 bases at J, with 6 bases between the two ends. The CDR3 is made up of 12 amino acids. CDR3 sequence (DNA): TGTGCCTGGAGTGTAGGCGACTACGAGCAGTACTTC. This codes for CAWSVGDYEQYF. Based on the CDR3 plus reference TRBV30 and TRBJ2-7, the full variable domain is SQTIHQWPATLVQPVGSPLSLECTVEGTSNPNLYWYRQAAGRGLQLLFYSVGIGQISSEVPQNLSASRPQDRQFILSSKKLLLSDSGFYLCAWSVGDYEQYFGPGTRLTVT.

The sample holds many counts of this clonotype. The chain recombines TRBV6-2 or TRBV6-3 with TRBJ2-3, with D possibly being TRBD2 (6 bases). The germline V gene has CDR1 MNHEY and CDR2 SVGEGT. This CDR3 is 15 amino acids long. V lost 6 bases, J lost 2 bases, and 15 bases lay in between. The CDR3 spells CASSLPAGLTDTQYF. CDR3 nucleotide sequence: TGTGCCAGCAGCCTACCGGCGGGGCTCACAGATACGCAGTATTTT.

This clonotype was counted many times. The chain recombines TRBV20-1 with TRBJ1-6, with D unresolved. V lost 4 bases to trimming and J lost 6 bases, with 10 bases between them. CDR1 is DFQATT, CDR2 SNEGSKA, per germline (reference sequence). This CDR3 has 13 residues. This CDR3 reads CSATGRINSPLHF. The CDR3, as DNA: TGCAGTGCTACCGGACGGATTAATTCACCCCTCCACTTT.

About this clonotype itself: A much larger clonotype is one base distant, so this may be a read error. The J gene is TRBJ1-2, the V gene TRBV12-3 or TRBV12-4; 7 nucleotides align to TRBD1. This CDR3 contains 14 residues. Germline trimming cut 3 bases from V and 7 bases from J; bases unmatched to any gene: 8. CDR3 in amino acids: CASSFRGGRVGYTF. The CDR3, as DNA: TGTGCCAGCAGTTTCAGGGGGGGTCGTGTTGGCTACACCTTC.

This clonotype was picked up many times. The CDR3 is CASSLLTLNTGELFF. As DNA, the CDR3 is TGTGCCAGCAGCTTACTCACCCTGAACACCGGGGAGCTGTTTTTT. This chain uses TRBV5-5 with TRBJ2-2; D gene uncertain. The CDR3 totals 15 residues. The germline V gene has CDR1 SGHKS and CDR2 YYEKEE (reference sequence). V was cut by 2 bases and J by 1 base, with 9 bases left in between.

As concerns this clonotype: One base away lies a much larger clone, so this may be a sequencing read error. The chain carries TRBV7-3 and TRBJ2-7, with a possible D match to TRBD1 (5 bases). CDR1 and CDR2 from the germline V gene are SGHTA and FQGTGA. This CDR3 has 15 residues. Here the CDR3 DNA reads TGTGCCAGCAGCTTAAGGGCAGGGCCTACCTACGAGCAGCACTTC. It codes for CASSLRAGPTYEQHF.

The V and J genes are TRBV5-4 and TRBJ1-6, with D perhaps matching TRBD1 (5 bases). V dropped 4 bases and J dropped 10 bases, with 15 bases sitting between them. CDR3 length equals 14 residues. Germline-derived CDR1 and CDR2 are SGHNT and YYREEE (reference sequence). DNA of the CDR3: TGTGCCAGCAGCCCGCGGGGGGGAGCGTCACCCCTCCACTTT. Translated, it gives CASSPRGGASPLHF.

The chain joins TRBV29-1 to TRBJ1-5; D possibly corresponds to TRBD1 (6 bases). The CDR3 spans 12 residues. The V gene's germline CDR1 is SQVTM and CDR2 ANQGSEA. With 7 bases removed from V and 2 bases from J, the gap between germline ends came to 9 bases. The CDR3 loop reads CSAGDGNQPQHF. The CDR3 nucleotides read TGCAGCGCAGGGGATGGCAATCAGCCCCAGCATTTT.

This chain links TRBV15 with TRBJ2-3, with TRBD2 matching over 7 bases. Germline lookup yields CDR1 LNHNV and CDR2 YYDKDF (reference sequence). This CDR3 has 17 residues. V trimming: 0 bases; J trimming: 3 bases; junction bases outside the gene matches: 9. The CDR3 DNA is TGTGCCACCAGCAGAGATGGGTCTAGCGGTCGAACAGATACGCAGTATTTT. This gives the protein CATSRDGSSGRTDTQYF.

This clonotype showed up many times. The chain is built from TRBV10-3 and TRBJ1-5; D remains unclear. CDR3 length: 12 amino acids. Trimming left V 7 bases short and J 4 bases short, with 8 bases between. From germline, CDR1 is ENHRY and CDR2 SYGVKD. CDR3 residues: CAINAPNQPQHF. DNA of the CDR3: TGTGCCATCAACGCCCCGAATCAGCCCCAGCATTTT.

This clonotype was counted ten times or more. This chain connects TRBV3-1 to TRBJ2-7; 7 bases are a match to TRBD1. The germline CDR1 and CDR2 sequences are LGHDT and YNNKEL (reference sequence). There are 15 residues in the CDR3. Trimming cost V 3 bases and J 0 bases; bases outside gene matches: 5. The chain's CDR3 is CASSQEQGSSYEQYF. The CDR3 DNA sequence: TGTGCCAGCAGCCAGGAACAGGGGAGCTCCTACGAGCAGTACTTC.

This clonotype was recorded at least ten times. The chain couples TRBV2 to TRBJ2-7, with 9 bases matching TRBD2. CDR3 size: 16 residues. The junction had 11 bases not matched to a gene; V was cut back by 2 bases and J by 6 bases. Germline V gene data show CDR1 as SNHLY and CDR2 as FYNNEI. The CDR3 bases are TGTGCCAGCAGTGAATCTGCTCTAGCGGGATTTGGCGAGCAGTACTTC. Translating gives CASSESALAGFGEQYF.

The J gene is TRBJ2-3, the V gene TRBV24-1, with D tentatively TRBD1 (6 bases). The CDR3 is 17 amino acids. Germline CDR1 is KGHDR and CDR2 is SFDVKD. The ends were cut back, 3 bases at V and 11 bases at J, with 26 bases in the middle. The CDR3 coding sequence is TGTGCCACCAGTGATCCGAACAGGGAACCCTCCTACAATGAGCAGTATTTT. Translating gives CATSDPNREPSYNEQYF.

This clonotype came up many times. Given a much more abundant clone one base away, this may be a read error. The chain joins TRBV5-4 to TRBJ2-2; the match to TRBD2 covers 15 bases. The CDR3 length is 15 residues. CDR1 is SGHNT and CDR2 is YYREEE in the germline V gene (reference sequence). The J segment lost 7 bases and the V segment lost 4 bases, leaving 2 bases of the junction unmatched. CDR3 in amino acids: CASSGTSGRNGELFF. CDR3 bases: TGTGCCAGCAGCGGGACTAGCGGGAGGAACGGGGAGCTGTTTTTT. Using reference TRBV5-4 and TRBJ2-2 for the parts outside the CDR3, the full variable domain is ETGVTQSPTHLIKTRGQQVTLRCSSQSGHNTVSWYQQALGQGPQFIFQYYREEENGRGNFPPRFSGLQFPNYSSELNVNALELDDSALYLCASSGTSGRNGELFFGEGSRLTVL.

This clonotype was counted at least ten times. This chain connects TRBV30 to TRBJ2-7; TRBD1 matches 7 bases. Trimming took 0 bases from V and 4 from J; bases not matched to a gene: 3. Germline assignment: CDR1 GTSNPN and CDR2 SVGIG (reference sequence). This CDR3 contains 13 residues. CDR3 protein: CAWSVNRGYEQYF. The CDR3 DNA follows: TGTGCCTGGAGTGTAAACAGGGGTTACGAGCAGTACTTC.

V gene TRBV15 combines with J gene TRBJ2-7, with 11 nucleotides matching TRBD1. CDR1 is LNHNV, CDR2 YYDKDF, per germline (reference sequence). J gave up 0 bases and V 6 bases, and 13 bases lay outside the gene matches. The length of the CDR3 is 18 residues. The CDR3 protein is CATSPDRGLDKSSYEQYF. In DNA, the CDR3 is TGTGCCACCAGTCCGGACAGGGGGCTCGACAAATCCTCCTACGAGCAGTACTTC.

This sequence joins TRBV5-4 and TRBJ2-5; 7 bases align to TRBD1. The CDR3 totals 16 residues. The J segment lost 1 base and the V segment lost 0 bases, leaving 6 bases of the junction unmatched. Germline V lookup: CDR1 SGHNT, CDR2 YYREEE (reference sequence). DNA for the CDR3: TGTGCCAGCAGCTTGGCCGGGACAGCTCTCCAAGAGACCCAGTACTTC. This codes for CASSLAGTALQETQYF. Full variable domain (outside the CDR3, taken from reference TRBV5-4 and TRBJ2-5): ETGVTQSPTHLIKTRGQQVTLRCSSQSGHNTVSWYQQALGQGPQFIFQYYREEENGRGNFPPRFSGLQFPNYSSELNVNALELDDSALYLCASSLAGTALQETQYFGPGTRLLVL.

Many counts were recorded for this clonotype. In DNA, the CDR3 is TGTGCCAGCAGTATTGGACCGCTCCTCTACGAGCAGTACTTC. It translates to CASSIGPLLYEQYF. The chain couples TRBV2 to TRBJ2-7; the D is unclear. V lost 5 bases, J lost 3 bases, and 14 bases lay in between. The CDR3 spans 14 residues. Germline V lookup: CDR1 SNHLY, CDR2 FYNNEI.

The V and J genes are TRBV9 and TRBJ2-3; 8 bases are a match to TRBD2. The CDR3 has 16 amino acids. CDR1 and CDR2 from the germline V gene are SGDLS and YYNGEE. V shed 7 bases and J 4 bases; nucleotides not matched to a gene: 14. In DNA form, the CDR3 reads TGTGCCAGCGGCCCTTCAGCGGGAGAGGGGGCAGATACGCAGTATTTT. Translating gives CASGPSAGEGADTQYF.